Presented here are 32 T cell receptor beta chains from one specimen sequenced in a study of CD8 T cells in ankylosing spondylitis. TCRdb fed the 5' RACE reads into MiXCR, producing one record per CDR3 protein. The sample gives approximately 520,000 distinct CDR3 sequences, roughly 5.3% of which show up once; 3.5% is in the top ten. The study, taken as a whole, reports: Seemingly distinctive of ankylosing spondylitis blood was a TCR beta motif formed by eight highly homologous variants.

Antigen specificity for these receptors is unknown. The sequenced sample consisted of blood, either unsorted or a sorted T cell fraction (not recorded which). These receptors were obtained from a male donor with ankylosing spondylitis.

The V and J genes are TRBV9 and TRBJ1-4; D remains ambiguous. CDR3 length equals 11 residues. Trimming left V 4 bases short and J 11 bases short, with 9 bases between. From germline, CDR1 is SGDLS and CDR2 YYNGEE. Written as DNA, the CDR3 is TGTGCCAGCAGCAACGAAAAGAAACTGTTTTTT. Translating gives CASSNEKKLFF.

This clonotype was detected ten times or more. The chain joins TRBV5-1 to TRBJ2-7; TRBD2 agrees at 9 bases. Looked up from germline, CDR1 is SGHRS and CDR2 is YFSETQ. This CDR3 is 16 amino acids long. V dropped 0 bases and J dropped 0; count of bases not matched to a gene: 4. The CDR3 here is CASSLGSGRISYEQYF. The CDR3 DNA sequence: TGCGCCAGCAGCTTGGGTAGCGGGAGAATCTCCTACGAGCAGTACTTC.

This clonotype has more than one count but fewer than ten. This chain links TRBV7-3 with TRBJ1-1; D is unresolved. The V end was cut by 1 base, the J end by 7 bases, with 13 bases between. The CDR3 sequence is 14 residues long. Per the germline V gene, CDR1 is SGHTA and CDR2 is FQGTGA. The CDR3 nucleotides read TGTGCCAGCAGCTTAATGGAAAGGCATCGTGAAGCTTTCTTT. Protein product: CASSLMERHREAFF.

This clonotype was counted a few times. The V and J genes are TRBV4-2 and TRBJ2-7; 11 positions agree with TRBD1. This CDR3 spans 14 amino acids. Germline V gene lookup returns CDR1 LGHNA and CDR2 YNFKEQ. J lost 5 bases, V lost 4 bases, and 4 bases had no gene match. The CDR3 sequence is CASSPGQGVDEQYF. The CDR3, as DNA: TGTGCCAGCAGCCCGGGACAGGGGGTTGACGAGCAGTACTTC.

This clonotype has at least ten counts. This rearrangement joins TRBV5-1 to TRBJ1-1; 7 nucleotides align to TRBD1. Trimming at V came to 0 bases and at J to 3 bases, leaving 8 bases not matched to a gene. Germline CDR1 SGHRS, CDR2 YFSETQ. The CDR3 has 16 residues. The CDR3 coding sequence is TGCGCCAGCAGCTTGGGATACTCGACAGGGTACACTGAAGCTTTCTTT. Translation: CASSLGYSTGYTEAFF.

This clonotype was seen many times. The chain links TRBV7-9 to TRBJ2-1, with D unclear. The germline V gene encodes CDR1 SEHNR and CDR2 FQNEAQ (reference sequence). V lost 5 bases, J lost 8 bases, and 10 bases lay in between. The CDR3 is 12 amino acids. The CDR3 nucleotides are TGTGCCAGCAGCCTAAACCTCGATGAGCAGTTCTTC. It translates to CASSLNLDEQFF.

The sample holds many counts of this clonotype. The V gene is TRBV7-9, the J gene TRBJ2-1, with 7 bases matching TRBD2. Trimming at V came to 3 bases and at J to 4 bases, leaving 6 bases not matched to a gene. CDR1 is SEHNR and CDR2 is FQNEAQ in the germline V gene (reference sequence). This CDR3 contains 15 residues. The CDR3 here is CASSFSGEIYNEQFF. The CDR3 region has the DNA TGTGCCAGCAGCTTCAGCGGGGAAATTTACAATGAGCAGTTCTTC.

This clonotype was observed many times. Written as DNA, the CDR3 is TGCAGTGCTTCGGACTTTCGCAATCAGCCCCAGCATTTT. Residues: CSASDFRNQPQHF. This chain connects TRBV20-1 to TRBJ1-5; D remains ambiguous. From germline, CDR1 is DFQATT and CDR2 SNEGSKA (reference sequence). Trimming left V 5 bases short and J 2 bases short, with 10 bases between. The CDR3 totals 13 residues.

This clonotype was recorded at least ten times. This chain joins TRBV5-1 and TRBJ2-3, with TRBD1 as a possible D gene (6 bases). V shed 4 bases and J shed 0 bases, with 15 bases lying between them. The CDR3 has 16 amino acids. Per germline, CDR1 SGHRS and CDR2 YFSETQ. In nucleotides, the CDR3 is TGCGCCAGCAGCCCCAAACCAGGGGTGAGCACAGATACGCAGTATTTT. Residues: CASSPKPGVSTDTQYF.

This clonotype was seen ten or more times. In DNA, the CDR3 is TGTGCCATCAGACCGGGACAGGGGGCTGTGACCGACACTGAAGCTTTCTTT. It translates to CAIRPGQGAVTDTEAFF. The V call is TRBV10-3, the J call TRBJ1-1, with 12 positions matching TRBD1. J was trimmed by 3 bases and V by 6 bases; bases with no gene match: 11. This CDR3 contains 17 residues. The germline gives CDR1 ENHRY, CDR2 SYGVKD.

This chain joins TRBV28 and TRBJ2-7; 7 bases are a match to TRBD1. V lost 7 bases to trimming and J lost 0 bases; unmatched junction nucleotides: 6. This CDR3 is built from 14 residues. Germline values: CDR1 MDHEN, CDR2 SYDVKM. The CDR3 loop reads CASTLPGGSYEQYF. As DNA, the CDR3 is TGTGCCAGCACCCTCCCAGGGGGCTCCTACGAGCAGTACTTC.

This clonotype was observed at least ten times. The V gene is TRBV20-1, the J gene TRBJ2-2, with D uncertain. The CDR3 extends over 13 amino acids. In germline, CDR1 is DFQATT, CDR2 SNEGSKA (reference sequence). V was clipped by 3 bases and J by 6 bases, with 11 bases between them. The CDR3: CSASRGKAGELFF. Here the CDR3 DNA reads TGCAGTGCTAGTAGAGGAAAGGCCGGGGAGCTGTTTTTT.

CDR3 residues: CASSLRGREQETQYF. CDR3 nucleotide sequence: TGTGCCAGCAGCCTTAGGGGCAGGGAGCAAGAGACCCAGTACTTC. The V gene is TRBV7-8, the J gene TRBJ2-5; D tentatively fits TRBD1 or TRBD2 (5 bases each). The CDR3 runs 15 residues. The V end lost 5 bases, the J end lost 2 bases, and 15 bases lay between the germline ends. Germline assignment: CDR1 SGHVS and CDR2 FQNEAQ.

V and J are TRBV11-2 and TRBJ2-5; 10 nucleotides align to TRBD2. CDR1 SGHAT and CDR2 FQNNGV come from the germline V gene. CDR3 length: 17 residues. The V gene end was trimmed by 5 bases and the J gene end by 5 bases; junction bases not matched to a gene: 14. CDR3 DNA: TGTGCCAGCAGCCTAAGCTCAGGAACTAGCGGGACTGAGACCCAGTACTTC. Amino acids: CASSLSSGTSGTETQYF.

There are many counts of this clonotype. The gene calls are TRBV20-1 and TRBJ1-2; D gene uncertain. The V and J ends lost 2 bases and 1 base respectively, with 14 bases between them. The CDR3 loop spans 15 amino acids. Germline V gene lookup returns CDR1 DFQATT and CDR2 SNEGSKA (reference sequence). This CDR3 reads CSARPRLGFNYGYTF. The CDR3 DNA is TGCAGTGCTAGACCTAGACTGGGGTTTAACTATGGCTACACCTTC.

A word on this clonotype: A junction boundary mismatches the germline segment, possibly from a read error. The chain carries TRBV4-2 and TRBJ2-7; TRBD1 agrees at 7 bases. The CDR3 is 16 residues long. Germline V gene sequence: CDR1 LGHNA, CDR2 YNFKEQ. The CDR3 spells CASSQDKRREGAPENF. CDR3 nucleotide sequence: TGTGCCAGCAGCCAAGATAAGCGGAGAGAGGGGGCTCCGGAGAACTTC.

This clonotype appeared many times. The chain is built from TRBV7-6 and TRBJ1-2; D call uncertain. This CDR3 is 14 amino acids long. The germline V gene has CDR1 SGHVS and CDR2 FNYEAQ. Trimming cost V 0 bases and J 4 bases, with 9 bases left between them. Here the CDR3 reads CASSLAPGPYGYTF. DNA of the CDR3: TGTGCCAGCAGCTTAGCTCCAGGACCCTATGGCTACACCTTC.

In this sample, this clonotype turned up many times. V gene TRBV29-1 combines with J gene TRBJ1-1, with D hard to call. The germline gives CDR1 SQVTM, CDR2 ANQGSEA. Trimming stripped 4 bases from V and 0 bases from J, with 15 bases between. The CDR3 sequence is 15 residues long. The CDR3 DNA follows: TGCAGCGTTGGTGAGGGATTTTACATGAACACTGAAGCTTTCTTT. It translates to CSVGEGFYMNTEAFF. The entire variable domain, with the rest obtained from reference TRBV29-1 and TRBJ1-1, is as follows: SAVISQKPSRDICQRGTSLTIQCQVDSQVTMMFWYRQQPGQSLTLIATANQGSEATYESGFVIDKFPISRPNLTFSTLTVSNMSPEDSSIYLCSVGEGFYMNTEAFFGQGTRLTVV.

This clonotype was counted at least ten times. The CDR3 DNA follows: TGCAGTGCTAGAGACAGGGTGGTGAACACTGAAGCTTTCTTT. Amino acids: CSARDRVVNTEAFF. The rearrangement uses TRBV20-1 and TRBJ1-1; possibly TRBD1 for D (5 bases). This CDR3 has 14 residues. Germline V gene sequence: CDR1 DFQATT, CDR2 SNEGSKA (reference sequence). V gave up 0 bases and J gave up 0 bases, with 8 bases separating them.

The rearrangement joins TRBV7-9 to TRBJ2-6, with D unresolved. CDR3 length: 15 amino acids. Germline V gene sequence: CDR1 SEHNR, CDR2 FQNEAQ (reference sequence). With 8 bases removed from V and 2 bases from J, the gap between germline ends came to 13 bases. The chain's CDR3 is CASGFGPPGANVLTF. The DNA for the CDR3 is TGTGCCAGCGGATTTGGCCCCCCTGGGGCCAACGTCCTGACTTTC.

This clonotype has a count of ten or more. The chain uses TRBV28 and TRBJ2-3; D remains ambiguous. Germline CDR1 MDHEN, CDR2 SYDVKM. CDR3 size: 13 residues. V was trimmed by 8 bases and J by 0 bases, leaving 9 bases between them. CDR3 DNA sequence: TGTGCCAGCGGAAATTATAGCACAGATACGCAGTATTTT. Translated: CASGNYSTDTQYF. Variable domain in full (rest from reference TRBV28 and TRBJ2-3): DVKVTQSSRYLVKRTGEKVFLECVQDMDHENMFWYRQDPGLGLRLIYFSYDVKMKEKGDIPEGYSVSREKKERFSLILESASTNQTSMYLCASGNYSTDTQYFGPGTRLTVL.

The chain employs TRBV15 and TRBJ2-1; D tentatively reads TRBD1 or TRBD2 (5 bases each). Trimming removed 5 bases from V and 7 bases from J, with 18 bases in between. CDR1 is LNHNV and CDR2 is YYDKDF in the germline V gene (reference sequence). The CDR3 covers 15 residues. The CDR3 here is CATSYPLGRANEQFF. As DNA, the CDR3 is TGTGCCACCAGCTACCCTCTGGGGCGGGCTAATGAGCAGTTCTTC.

The rearrangement links TRBV6-2 or TRBV6-3 to TRBJ1-5; the D is unclear. Trimming pared 7 bases from V and 4 bases from J, leaving 20 bases between. Germline V gene lookup returns CDR1 MNHEY and CDR2 SVGEGT. The CDR3 is made up of 16 amino acids. CDR3 in amino acids: CASNFGWASANQPQHF. Here the CDR3 DNA reads TGTGCCAGCAACTTCGGGTGGGCAAGCGCGAATCAGCCCCAGCATTTT.

This clonotype was recorded a few times. The V and J genes are TRBV6-1 and TRBJ2-1, with no clear D. Trimming took off 5 bases at V and 2 bases at J, with 10 bases between the two ends. The CDR3 extends over 14 amino acids. CDR1 is MNHNS, CDR2 SASEGT, per germline. In DNA, the CDR3 is TGTGCCAGCAGTCTCGTCGCAACCTACAATGAGCAGTTCTTC. Its translation is CASSLVATYNEQFF.

In this sample, this clonotype turned up a few times. The chain employs TRBV6-5 and TRBJ2-5, with a possible D match to TRBD2 (5 bases). Deletions cut 3 bases from V and 0 bases from J, with 8 bases between. The CDR3 totals 14 residues. The germline CDR1 and CDR2 sequences are MNHEY and SVGAGI. The CDR3 loop reads CASSYWRDQETQYF. The CDR3 nucleotides read TGTGCCAGCAGTTATTGGCGGGACCAAGAGACCCAGTACTTC.

This clonotype has a count of ten or more. J is TRBJ2-1 and V is TRBV7-9, with a possible D match to TRBD2 (6 bases). Per the germline V gene, CDR1 is SEHNR and CDR2 is FQNEAQ (reference sequence). The CDR3 has 15 residues. Trimming stripped 2 bases from V and 6 bases from J, with 14 bases between. This chain's CDR3 is CASSLRGEVGNEQFF. The CDR3 DNA reads TGTGCCAGCAGCTTACGTGGGGAGGTTGGCAATGAGCAGTTCTTC. The whole variable domain, filled in from reference TRBV7-9 and TRBJ2-1, reads DTGVSQNPRHKITKRGQNVTFRCDPISEHNRLYWYRQTLGQGPEFLTYFQNEAQLEKSRLLSDRFSAERPKGSFSTLEIQRTEQGDSAMYLCASSLRGEVGNEQFFGPGTRLTVL.

In this sample, this clonotype turned up many times. J is TRBJ1-4 and V is TRBV5-1; 8 bases agree with TRBD1. Losses at the gene ends were 0 bases for V and 5 bases for J; bases not matched to a gene: 6. This CDR3 region has 16 residues. CDR1 is SGHRS and CDR2 is YFSETQ in the germline V gene. The CDR3 is CASSLGPGGLNEKLFF. The CDR3 DNA is TGCGCCAGCAGCTTGGGACCAGGGGGCTTGAATGAAAAACTGTTTTTT.

This clonotype was recorded many times. The rearrangement joins TRBV20-1 to TRBJ2-5; 8 bases fit TRBD1. The CDR3 spans 14 residues. Germline assignment: CDR1 DFQATT and CDR2 SNEGSKA (reference sequence). Trimming removed 2 bases from V and 2 bases from J; junction bases left unmatched: 4. CDR3 sequence: CSARWGTGQETQYF. In nucleotides, the CDR3 is TGCAGTGCTAGATGGGGGACAGGACAAGAGACCCAGTACTTC.

This clonotype was seen repeatedly, ten times or more. V is TRBV29-1 and J is TRBJ1-1; no definite D call. CDR3 length: 14 amino acids. Germline V gene data show CDR1 as SQVTM and CDR2 as ANQGSEA. The V end lost 2 bases, the J end lost 0 bases, and 10 bases lay between the germline ends. DNA for the CDR3: TGCAGCGTTGAAAGAGAGCAGCTGAACACTGAAGCTTTCTTT. The encoded protein is CSVEREQLNTEAFF.

This clonotype showed up just a few times. The chain is built from TRBV11-2 and TRBJ1-4, with TRBD1 matching 8 bases. CDR1 is SGHAT and CDR2 is FQNNGV in the germline V gene. Trimming removed 5 bases from V and 7 bases from J; junction bases left unmatched: 3. The CDR3 loop spans 13 amino acids. As DNA, the CDR3 is TGTGCCAGCAGCACGGACAGGGTTGAAAAACTGTTTTTT. Translating gives CASSTDRVEKLFF.

V usage is TRBV20-1 and J usage is TRBJ2-2; TRBD2 aligns across 7 bases. J gave up 2 bases and V 0 bases, and 6 bases lay outside the gene matches. CDR3 length: 16 amino acids. The germline gives CDR1 DFQATT, CDR2 SNEGSKA (reference sequence). CDR3 residues: CSARDRSGENTGELFF. The CDR3 DNA reads as TGCAGTGCTAGAGATCGAAGCGGGGAAAACACCGGGGAGCTGTTTTTT.

This clonotype was detected many times. The gene calls are TRBV27 and TRBJ2-5; D not resolved. CDR1 and CDR2 from the germline V gene are MNHEY and SMNVEV (reference sequence). This CDR3 region has 13 residues. The V gene lost 5 bases and the J gene lost 4 bases, with 11 bases spanning the gap. CDR3 coding DNA: TGTGCCAGCAGTATTTCGCGGTTAGAGACCCAGTACTTC. Translation gives CASSISRLETQYF.